The present TCR beta chain was sequenced within a study of identical twins. Comments on this clonotype: Its target is not known.

General observations from the study: With abundant cord blood beta clonotypes, insertions were fewer; memory repertoires showed no such pattern. Those out-of-frame alpha sequences shared by twins showed an excess of low generation probability.

Template switching introduced a universal primer site, and the cDNA bore unique molecular identifiers. TCRdb itself ran the 5' RACE reads through MiXCR, one entry per CDR3 protein. Among around 530,000 distinct CDR3 sequences listed, 13% to 15% were seen once. Per germline, CDR1 ENHRY and CDR2 SYGVKD. CDR3 size: 17 residues. Trimming removed 0 bases from V and 4 bases from J; junction bases left unmatched: 8. The same sample was also studied in work on yellow fever vaccine responses in identical twins. From that report: Reportedly, twins showed a vaccine T cell response that looked partly convergent and partly personalized.

Material: CD4+ T cells sorted from blood. This TCR came from a woman aged 18 to 35 in good health. The V and J genes are TRBV10-3 and TRBJ2-2; 7 nucleotides align to TRBD1. In DNA form, the CDR3 reads TGTGCCATCAGTGAGTCGACAGGGAAGGTGGGCACCGGGGAGCTGTTTTTT. Protein product: CAISESTGKVGTGELFF.